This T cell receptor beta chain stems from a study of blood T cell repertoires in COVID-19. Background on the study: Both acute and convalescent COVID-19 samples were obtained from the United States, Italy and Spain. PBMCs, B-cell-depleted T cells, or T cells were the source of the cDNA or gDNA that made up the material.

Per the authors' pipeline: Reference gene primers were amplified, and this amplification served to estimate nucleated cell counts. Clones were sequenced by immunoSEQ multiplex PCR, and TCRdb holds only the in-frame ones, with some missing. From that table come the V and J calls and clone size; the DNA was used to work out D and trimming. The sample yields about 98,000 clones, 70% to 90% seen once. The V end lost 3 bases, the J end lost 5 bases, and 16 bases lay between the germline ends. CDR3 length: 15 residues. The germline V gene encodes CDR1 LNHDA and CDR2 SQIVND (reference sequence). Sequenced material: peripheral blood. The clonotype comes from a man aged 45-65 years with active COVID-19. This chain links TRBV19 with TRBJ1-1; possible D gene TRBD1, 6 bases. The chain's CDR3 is CASSIEAGVITEAFF. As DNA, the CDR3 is TGTGCCAGTAGTATTGAGGCAGGGGTGATTACTGAAGCTTTCTTT. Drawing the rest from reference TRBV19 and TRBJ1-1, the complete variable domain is DGGITQSPKYLFRKEGQNVTLSCEQNLNHDAMYWYRQDPGQGLRLIYYSQIVNDFQKGDIAEGYSVSREKKESFPLTVTSAQKNPTAFYLCASSIEAGVITEAFFGQGTRLTVV.